This T cell receptor beta chain was sequenced during a study of blood T cell repertoires in COVID-19. About the study: Spain, Italy and the United States supplied samples that represented acute and convalescent COVID-19. The cDNA or gDNA used as material had been derived from T cells, B-cell-depleted T cells, or PBMCs.

In the source study's methods: From reference gene primer amplification, estimates of nucleated cell counts were derived. Here immunoSEQ multiplex PCR was the method, and the copy in TCRdb shows in-frame clones only, minus some. The DNA gave D and trimming, while V, J and clone size come from that table. The sample records about 110,000 clones, approximately 90% being singletons. Germline trimming cut 5 bases from V and 4 bases from J; bases unmatched to any gene: 5. Germline CDR1 is GTSNPN and CDR2 is SVGIG (reference sequence). The CDR3 is made up of 12 amino acids. Sequencing was done on a sample of peripheral blood. This receptor was obtained from a woman of 80 years or more with acute or convalescent COVID-19. This chain links TRBV30 with TRBJ2-7; 7 nucleotides line up with TRBD1. The CDR3 loop reads CAWGDRPYEQYF. In DNA form, the CDR3 reads TGTGCCTGGGGGGACAGACCTTACGAGCAGTACTTC. The complete variable domain, with remaining parts taken from reference TRBV30 and TRBJ2-7, reads SQTIHQWPATLVQPVGSPLSLECTVEGTSNPNLYWYRQAAGRGLQLLFYSVGIGQISSEVPQNLSASRPQDRQFILSSKKLLLSDSGFYLCAWGDRPYEQYFGPGTRLTVT.